A selection of T cell receptor beta chains follows, all from one sample in a study of PD-L1 blockade in urothelial cancer. Here immunoSEQ multiplex PCR was the method, and the copy in TCRdb shows in-frame clones only, minus some. The table shows 45,000 to 70,000 clones, with 85% occurring only once. The sequencing here drew on PBMCs, taken around atezolizumab (anti-PD-L1) treatment. Receptors originate from a man in his 70s with urothelial cancer. Each CDR3 is given with its conserved first and last residue. The D gene is left open where the match is weak. Clone size is given for some rows only: seen once, a few or many times, or a class if the clone is expanded.

CDR3 protein: CASSESIRGQGGYTF
CDR3 DNA: TGTGCCAGCAGTGAATCTATAAGGGGGCAGGGAGGCTACACCTTC
J gene: TRBJ1-2
CDR3 length: 15
clone size: .
V gene: TRBV6-1
D gene: TRBD1

CDR3 protein: CASSVLTGGDSPLHF
CDR3 DNA: TGTGCCAGCAGTGTACTTACAGGGGGCGATTCACCCCTCCACTTT
J gene: TRBJ1-6
CDR3 length: 15
clone size: .
V gene: TRBV6-1
D gene: TRBD1

CDR3 protein: CASSDEEYTEAFF
CDR3 DNA: TGTGCCAGCAGTGATGAGGAATACACTGAAGCTTTCTTT
J gene: TRBJ1-1
CDR3 length: 13
clone size: few
V gene: TRBV2
D gene: .

CDR3 protein: CAWRRVPENTEAFF
CDR3 DNA: TGTGCCTGGAGGAGGGTCCCGGAGAACACTGAAGCTTTCTTT
J gene: TRBJ1-1
CDR3 length: 14
clone size: .
V gene: TRBV30
D gene: .

CDR3 protein: CASSVALAGSTDTQYF
CDR3 DNA: TGTGCCAGCAGCGTAGCGCTAGCGGGAAGCACAGATACGCAGTATTTT
J gene: TRBJ2-3
CDR3 length: 16
clone size: .
V gene: TRBV9
D gene: TRBD2

CDR3 protein: CASSSPRGRAGGEQFF
CDR3 DNA: TGTGCCAGCAGTTCCCCCCGCGGGAGGGCCGGTGGTGAGCAGTTCTTC
J gene: TRBJ2-1
CDR3 length: 16
clone size: .
V gene: TRBV7-9
D gene: TRBD2

CDR3 protein: CASRRGEGPGELFF
CDR3 DNA: TGTGCCAGCAGGAGAGGGGAGGGTCCCGGGGAGCTGTTTTTT
J gene: TRBJ2-2
CDR3 length: 14
clone size: .
V gene: TRBV9
D gene: TRBD2

CDR3 protein: CSVEEPRDSQFF
CDR3 DNA: TGCAGCGTTGAAGAGCCCCGGGACTCTCAGTTCTTC
J gene: TRBJ2-1
CDR3 length: 12
clone size: .
V gene: TRBV29-1
D gene: .

CDR3 protein: CASSSDRGVYGYTF
CDR3 DNA: TGTGCCAGCAGCTCGGACAGGGGAGTCTATGGCTACACCTTC
J gene: TRBJ1-2
CDR3 length: 14
clone size: once
V gene: TRBV7-9
D gene: TRBD1

CDR3 protein: CASSPRTGIGYEQYF
CDR3 DNA: TGCGCCAGCAGCCCCAGGACAGGGATAGGGTACGAGCAGTACTTC
J gene: TRBJ2-7
CDR3 length: 15
clone size: .
V gene: TRBV5-1
D gene: TRBD1

CDR3 protein: CASSAQGNQPQHF
CDR3 DNA: TGTGCCAGTAGTGCACAGGGAAATCAGCCCCAGCATTTT
J gene: TRBJ1-5
CDR3 length: 13
clone size: .
V gene: TRBV19
D gene: .

CDR3 protein: CASSLDSGQGNEQYF
CDR3 DNA: TGTGCCAGCAGCTTGGATTCGGGACAGGGAAACGAGCAGTACTTC
J gene: TRBJ2-7
CDR3 length: 15
clone size: .
V gene: TRBV5-4
D gene: TRBD1

CDR3 protein: CASSALGTGMNTEAFF
CDR3 DNA: TGTGCCAGTAGTGCCCTGGGGACAGGGATGAACACTGAAGCTTTCTTT
J gene: TRBJ1-1
CDR3 length: 16
clone size: .
V gene: TRBV19
D gene: TRBD1

CDR3 protein: CASSRRGGYTEAFF
CDR3 DNA: TGTGCCAGCAGCCGGAGGGGAGGGTACACTGAAGCTTTCTTT
J gene: TRBJ1-1
CDR3 length: 14
clone size: .
V gene: TRBV7-9
D gene: .

CDR3 protein: CASSQDWDSSGANVLTF
CDR3 DNA: TGCGCCAGCAGCCAAGACTGGGACAGTTCTGGGGCCAACGTCCTGACTTTC
J gene: TRBJ2-6
CDR3 length: 17
clone size: .
V gene: TRBV4-1
D gene: TRBD1

CDR3 protein: CASTSRCLVKGTERIGGYTF
CDR3 DNA: TGCGCCAGCACCTCGAGGTGTTTGGTGAAGGGGACAGAGAGGATAGGCGGCTACACCTTC
J gene: TRBJ1-2
CDR3 length: 20
clone size: .
V gene: TRBV23-1
D gene: TRBD1

CDR3 protein: CASSRPGWSEQFF
CDR3 DNA: TGTGCCAGCAGTCGACCGGGGTGGAGTGAGCAGTTCTTC
J gene: TRBJ2-1
CDR3 length: 13
clone size: few
V gene: TRBV7-6
D gene: .

CDR3 protein: CASSPGADYNEQFF
CDR3 DNA: TGTGCCAGCTCACCAGGGGCGGACTACAATGAGCAGTTCTTC
J gene: TRBJ2-1
CDR3 length: 14
clone size: .
V gene: TRBV18
D gene: .

CDR3 protein: CASSAPARGGELFF
CDR3 DNA: TGTGCCAGCAGCGCCCCTGCACGAGGCGGGGAGCTGTTTTTT
J gene: TRBJ2-2
CDR3 length: 14
clone size: .
V gene: TRBV9
D gene: .

CDR3 protein: CATNPLGGLNTEAFF
CDR3 DNA: TGTGCCACCAATCCCCTTGGGGGACTCAACACTGAAGCTTTCTTT
J gene: TRBJ1-1
CDR3 length: 15
clone size: .
V gene: TRBV5-8
D gene: .

CDR3 protein: CASSLSGGAGETQYF
CDR3 DNA: TGTGCCAGCAGCTTATCTGGTGGAGCCGGAGAGACCCAGTACTTC
J gene: TRBJ2-5
CDR3 length: 15
clone size: .
V gene: TRBV7-3
D gene: .

CDR3 protein: CASSVTGTGTGNTIYF
CDR3 DNA: TGTGCCAGCAGCGTAACCGGGACAGGGACAGGAAACACCATATATTTT
J gene: TRBJ1-3
CDR3 length: 16
clone size: once
V gene: TRBV9
D gene: TRBD1

CDR3 protein: CASRGSAGGTGELFF
CDR3 DNA: TGTGCCAGCAGGGGGTCGGCAGGGGGGACCGGGGAGCTGTTTTTT
J gene: TRBJ2-2
CDR3 length: 15
clone size: .
V gene: TRBV2
D gene: .

CDR3 protein: CASSLVSTGNQPQHF
CDR3 DNA: TGTGCCAGCAGTTTAGTTTCGACAGGGAATCAGCCCCAGCATTTT
J gene: TRBJ1-5
CDR3 length: 15
clone size: .
V gene: TRBV28
D gene: TRBD1

CDR3 protein: CASSLAEEGYGYTF
CDR3 DNA: TGCGCCAGCAGCTTGGCCGAGGAGGGTTATGGCTACACCTTC
J gene: TRBJ1-2
CDR3 length: 14
clone size: .
V gene: TRBV5-1
D gene: .

CDR3 protein: CASTIVGQGRYGYTF
CDR3 DNA: TGCGCCAGCACCATCGTGGGACAGGGAAGGTATGGCTACACCTTC
J gene: TRBJ1-2
CDR3 length: 15
clone size: .
V gene: TRBV23-1
D gene: TRBD1

CDR3 protein: CASVNFTDTQYF
CDR3 DNA: TGTGCCAGCGTTAACTTCACAGATACGCAGTATTTT
J gene: TRBJ2-3
CDR3 length: 12
clone size: .
V gene: TRBV6-1
D gene: .

CDR3 protein: CASSAGSNQPQHF
CDR3 DNA: TGTGCCAGCAGTGCGGGGTCCAATCAGCCCCAGCATTTT
J gene: TRBJ1-5
CDR3 length: 13
clone size: few
V gene: TRBV2
D gene: .

CDR3 protein: CASSDSGGHNEQFF
CDR3 DNA: TGTGCCAGCAGTGACTCGGGGGGGCACAATGAGCAGTTCTTC
J gene: TRBJ2-1
CDR3 length: 14
clone size: medium-sized
V gene: TRBV6-4
D gene: .

CDR3 protein: CASSPGQGNQPQHF
CDR3 DNA: TGTGCCAGCTCACCGGGACAGGGGAATCAGCCCCAGCATTTT
J gene: TRBJ1-5
CDR3 length: 14
clone size: .
V gene: TRBV18
D gene: TRBD1

CDR3 protein: CASSIDRQGGWKYF
CDR3 DNA: TGTGCCAGTAGTATAGATCGACAGGGCGGGTGGAAGTACTTC
J gene: TRBJ2-7
CDR3 length: 14
clone size: .
V gene: TRBV19
D gene: TRBD1

CDR3 protein: CASRRPTGIYEQYF
CDR3 DNA: TGTGCCAGCAGGCGCCCGACAGGGATCTACGAGCAGTACTTC
J gene: TRBJ2-7
CDR3 length: 14
clone size: .
V gene: TRBV28
D gene: TRBD1

CDR3 protein: CASSLRQGADEQYF
CDR3 DNA: TGCGCCAGCAGCTTGAGACAGGGGGCGGACGAGCAGTACTTC
J gene: TRBJ2-7
CDR3 length: 14
clone size: .
V gene: TRBV5-1
D gene: TRBD1

CDR3 protein: CASSFGGPGEEQFF
CDR3 DNA: TGTGCCAGCAGCTTTGGAGGCCCTGGAGAAGAGCAGTTCTTC
J gene: TRBJ2-1
CDR3 length: 14
clone size: .
V gene: TRBV11-2
D gene: .

CDR3 protein: CASSQEKRTEAFF
CDR3 DNA: TGCGCCAGCAGCCAAGAGAAGAGAACTGAAGCTTTCTTT
J gene: TRBJ1-1
CDR3 length: 13
clone size: .
V gene: TRBV4-1
D gene: .

CDR3 protein: CAWSGDSLSGANVLTF
CDR3 DNA: TGTGCCTGGAGTGGGGACAGCCTCTCTGGGGCCAACGTCCTGACTTTC
J gene: TRBJ2-6
CDR3 length: 16
clone size: .
V gene: TRBV30
D gene: TRBD1

CDR3 protein: CASTLGGRVYNEQFF
CDR3 DNA: TGTGCCAGCACCCTAGGGGGCAGGGTCTACAATGAGCAGTTCTTC
J gene: TRBJ2-1
CDR3 length: 15
clone size: once
V gene: TRBV28
D gene: TRBD1

CDR3 protein: CASSIVPPQYGTEAFF
CDR3 DNA: TGTGCCAGTAGTATAGTTCCCCCTCAGTATGGCACTGAAGCTTTCTTT
J gene: TRBJ1-1
CDR3 length: 16
clone size: .
V gene: TRBV19
D gene: .

CDR3 protein: CASSRTMNTGELFF
CDR3 DNA: TGTGCCAGCAGCCGGACTATGAACACCGGGGAGCTGTTTTTT
J gene: TRBJ2-2
CDR3 length: 14
clone size: few
V gene: TRBV14
D gene: .

CDR3 protein: CASSPDSFSYEQYF
CDR3 DNA: TGTGCCAGCAGCCCCGACAGTTTCTCCTACGAGCAGTACTTC
J gene: TRBJ2-7
CDR3 length: 14
clone size: .
V gene: TRBV7-9
D gene: .

CDR3 protein: CASSLTGKRTSGRALYNEQFF
CDR3 DNA: TGCGCCAGCAGCTTGACCGGGAAGAGGACTAGCGGGAGGGCCCTCTACAATGAGCAGTTCTTC
J gene: TRBJ2-1
CDR3 length: 21
clone size: .
V gene: TRBV5-1
D gene: TRBD2

CDR3 protein: CASSVGARASGTSHNEQFF
CDR3 DNA: TGTGCCAGCAGCGTCGGGGCTAGGGCTAGCGGGACTTCGCACAATGAGCAGTTCTTC
J gene: TRBJ2-1
CDR3 length: 19
clone size: .
V gene: TRBV9
D gene: TRBD2

CDR3 protein: CASSITGTGDYEQYF
CDR3 DNA: TGTGCCAGTAGTATTACCGGGACGGGAGACTACGAGCAGTACTTC
J gene: TRBJ2-7
CDR3 length: 15
clone size: .
V gene: TRBV19
D gene: .

CDR3 protein: CASSLDQANEQFF
CDR3 DNA: TGCGCCAGCAGCTTGGACCAGGCCAATGAGCAGTTCTTC
J gene: TRBJ2-1
CDR3 length: 13
clone size: once
V gene: TRBV5-1
D gene: .

CDR3 protein: CASSLRTVRTDTQYF
CDR3 DNA: TGCGCCAGCAGCTTAAGGACAGTGCGCACAGATACGCAGTATTTT
J gene: TRBJ2-3
CDR3 length: 15
clone size: .
V gene: TRBV5-1
D gene: .

CDR3 protein: CASSQYDRGGQPQHF
CDR3 DNA: TGCGCCAGCAGTCAGTACGACAGGGGAGGACAGCCCCAGCATTTT
J gene: TRBJ1-5
CDR3 length: 15
clone size: .
V gene: TRBV4-1
D gene: TRBD1

CDR3 protein: CASIDLGVAGVYEQYF
CDR3 DNA: TGTGCCAGCATCGACCTTGGGGTGGCGGGAGTCTACGAGCAGTACTTC
J gene: TRBJ2-7
CDR3 length: 16
clone size: once
V gene: TRBV2
D gene: TRBD2

CDR3 protein: CASSESGRKDNEQFF
CDR3 DNA: TGTGCCAGCAGTGAAAGCGGGAGGAAGGACAATGAGCAGTTCTTC
J gene: TRBJ2-1
CDR3 length: 15
clone size: .
V gene: TRBV6-1
D gene: TRBD2

CDR3 protein: CASSELLDRVDTEAFF
CDR3 DNA: TGTGCCAGCAGTGAATTATTGGACAGGGTTGACACTGAAGCTTTCTTT
J gene: TRBJ1-1
CDR3 length: 16
clone size: .
V gene: TRBV6-1
D gene: TRBD1

CDR3 protein: CASSINQGEQYF
CDR3 DNA: TGTGCCAGTAGTATAAATCAGGGCGAGCAGTACTTC
J gene: TRBJ2-7
CDR3 length: 12
clone size: few
V gene: TRBV19
D gene: .

CDR3 protein: CASSVRGSGNNEQFF
CDR3 DNA: TGTGCCAGCAGCGTAAGAGGTAGCGGGAACAATGAGCAGTTCTTC
J gene: TRBJ2-1
CDR3 length: 15
clone size: .
V gene: TRBV9
D gene: TRBD2

CDR3 protein: CASSPREGMGGYTF
CDR3 DNA: TGCGCCAGCAGCCCTCGGGAGGGGATGGGAGGCTACACCTTC
J gene: TRBJ1-2
CDR3 length: 14
clone size: .
V gene: TRBV4-1
D gene: .

CDR3 protein: CAWSTVGTSGRGAKNIQYF
CDR3 DNA: TGTGCCTGGAGTACTGTCGGGACTAGCGGGAGAGGTGCCAAAAACATTCAGTACTTC
J gene: TRBJ2-4
CDR3 length: 19
clone size: .
V gene: TRBV30
D gene: TRBD2

CDR3 protein: CASSQARGVQPQHF
CDR3 DNA: TGCGCCAGCAGCCAAGCCAGGGGTGTACAGCCCCAGCATTTT
J gene: TRBJ1-5
CDR3 length: 14
clone size: .
V gene: TRBV4-1
D gene: .